This T cell receptor (beta chain) was observed in a study of post-analysis software for immune sequencing data. General observations from the study: Elevated frequency relative to controls characterized a handful of TRBV segments in patients, TRBV5-6, TRBV5-1 and TRBV20-1 among them.

Germline V CDR1 and CDR2: MNHNY, SVGAGI (reference sequence). This CDR3 has 14 amino acids. With 4 bases removed from V and 4 bases from J, the gap between germline ends came to 10 bases. Unique molecular identifiers tagged the TCR beta cDNA libraries. TCRdb reprocessed the PCR reads via MiXCR and lists one record per CDR3 protein. This sample has fewer than 550,000 distinct CDR3 sequences; roughly 34% occur once, and the top ten carry approximately 6%. Remarks on this clonotype: Its antigen is still unknown.

This clonotype was sampled from a girl younger than 18 with multiple sclerosis. Sequenced material: blood. This sequence joins TRBV6-6 and TRBJ1-4; D is undetermined. The CDR3 loop is CASSFVGDNEKLFF. DNA of the CDR3: TGTGCCAGCAGTTTCGTCGGAGATAATGAAAAACTGTTTTTT.